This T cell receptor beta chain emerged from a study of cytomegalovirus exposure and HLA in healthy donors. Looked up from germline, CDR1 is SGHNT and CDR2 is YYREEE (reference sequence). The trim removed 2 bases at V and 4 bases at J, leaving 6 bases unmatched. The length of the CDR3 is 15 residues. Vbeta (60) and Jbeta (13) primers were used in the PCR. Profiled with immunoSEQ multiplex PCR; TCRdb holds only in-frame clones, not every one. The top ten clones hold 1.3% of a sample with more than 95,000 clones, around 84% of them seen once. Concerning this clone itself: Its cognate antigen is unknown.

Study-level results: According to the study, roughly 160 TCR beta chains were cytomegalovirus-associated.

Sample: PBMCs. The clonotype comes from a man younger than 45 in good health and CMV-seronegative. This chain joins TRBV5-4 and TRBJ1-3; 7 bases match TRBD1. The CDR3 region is CASSFGQVTGNTIYF. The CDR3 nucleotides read TGTGCCAGCAGCTTTGGACAGGTAACCGGAAACACCATATATTTT.